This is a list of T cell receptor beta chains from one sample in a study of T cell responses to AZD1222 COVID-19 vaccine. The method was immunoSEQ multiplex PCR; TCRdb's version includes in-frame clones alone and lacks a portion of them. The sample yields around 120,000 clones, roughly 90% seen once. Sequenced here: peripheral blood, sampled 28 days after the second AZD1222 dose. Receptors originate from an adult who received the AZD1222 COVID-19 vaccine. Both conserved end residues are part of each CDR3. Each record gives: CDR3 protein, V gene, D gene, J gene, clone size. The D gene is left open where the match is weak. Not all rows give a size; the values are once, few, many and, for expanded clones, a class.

CASSPQGLMAGGNSPLHF	TRBV18	TRBD1	TRBJ1-6	NA
CASSPPAGNYGYTF	TRBV18	NA	TRBJ1-2	NA
CAWSAGLSNTEAFF	TRBV30	NA	TRBJ1-1	NA
CASSPHRGGSYTF	TRBV9	TRBD1	TRBJ1-2	NA
CASSQRPGQYSGNTIYF	TRBV6-6	TRBD1	TRBJ1-3	NA
CASSYRQGTGELFF	TRBV11-3	TRBD1	TRBJ2-2	NA
CASSLTNTGELFF	TRBV7-3	NA	TRBJ2-2	few
CASSGKTSGGAARNYNEQFF	TRBV9	TRBD2	TRBJ2-1	NA
CASSQEVNTEAFF	TRBV4-3	NA	TRBJ1-1	NA
CASSRPLRDNSPLHF	TRBV3-1/TRBV3-2	NA	TRBJ1-6	NA
CASSPGTGVTGELFF	TRBV11-3	TRBD1	TRBJ2-2	NA
CASSLQGGAYNEQFF	TRBV5-8	NA	TRBJ2-1	NA
CASSLGGLLRGVNTEAFF	TRBV11-3	TRBD1	TRBJ1-1	NA
CASSLGLSSGANVLTF	TRBV5-8	NA	TRBJ2-6	once
CASSRDSGTGGGYTF	TRBV7-3	TRBD1	TRBJ1-2	NA
CASASWGPTYNEQFF	TRBV6-5	NA	TRBJ2-1	NA
CASSQGADRNTEAFF	TRBV4-2	NA	TRBJ1-1	NA
CASRYGLAGASNTGELFF	TRBV5-1	TRBD2	TRBJ2-2	NA
CASLNSRGFEKLFF	TRBV19	NA	TRBJ1-4	NA